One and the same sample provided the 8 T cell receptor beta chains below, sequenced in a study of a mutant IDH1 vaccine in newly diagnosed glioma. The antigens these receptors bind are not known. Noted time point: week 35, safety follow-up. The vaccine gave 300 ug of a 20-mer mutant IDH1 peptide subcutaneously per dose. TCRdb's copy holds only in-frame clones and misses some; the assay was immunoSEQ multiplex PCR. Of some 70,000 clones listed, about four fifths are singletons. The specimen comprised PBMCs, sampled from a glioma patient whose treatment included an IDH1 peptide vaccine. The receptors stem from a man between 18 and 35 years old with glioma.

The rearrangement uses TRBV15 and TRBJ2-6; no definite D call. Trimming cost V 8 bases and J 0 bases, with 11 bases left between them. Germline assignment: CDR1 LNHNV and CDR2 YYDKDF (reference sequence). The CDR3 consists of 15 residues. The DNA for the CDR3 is TGTGCCACCGGCCAGCGAGTCTCTGGGGCCAACGTCCTGACTTTC. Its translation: CATGQRVSGANVLTF.

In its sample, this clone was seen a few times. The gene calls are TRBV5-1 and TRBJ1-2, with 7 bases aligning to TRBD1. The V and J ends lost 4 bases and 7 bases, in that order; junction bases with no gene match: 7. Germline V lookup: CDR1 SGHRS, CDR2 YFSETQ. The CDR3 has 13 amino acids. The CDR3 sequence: CASSVDRVAGYTF. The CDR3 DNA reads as TGCGCCAGCAGCGTTGACAGGGTGGCTGGCTACACCTTC.

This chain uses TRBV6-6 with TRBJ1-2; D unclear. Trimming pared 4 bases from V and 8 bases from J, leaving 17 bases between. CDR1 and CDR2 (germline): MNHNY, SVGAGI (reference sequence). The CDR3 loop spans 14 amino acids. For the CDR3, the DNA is TGTGCCAGCAGTTTCCCGGAAAAACCTAGGGGCTACACCTTC. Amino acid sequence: CASSFPEKPRGYTF.

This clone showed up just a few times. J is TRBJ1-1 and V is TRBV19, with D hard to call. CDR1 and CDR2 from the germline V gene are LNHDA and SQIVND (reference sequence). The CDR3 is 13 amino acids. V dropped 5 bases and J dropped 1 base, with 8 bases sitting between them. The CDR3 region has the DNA TGTGCCAGTAGTTTGTCGGGGAACACTGAAGCTTTCTTT. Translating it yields CASSLSGNTEAFF.

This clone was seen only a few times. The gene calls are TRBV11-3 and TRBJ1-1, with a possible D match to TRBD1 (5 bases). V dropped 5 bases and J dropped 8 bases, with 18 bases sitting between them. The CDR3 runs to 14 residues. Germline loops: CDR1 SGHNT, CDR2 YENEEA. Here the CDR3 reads CASSVGGEGQEAFF. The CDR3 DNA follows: TGTGCCAGCAGCGTAGGCGGTGAGGGGCAGGAAGCTTTCTTT.

Here the CDR3 DNA reads TGCGCCAGCAGCTTGAGGACAGGTGATCAGCCCCAGCATTTT. Translating gives CASSLRTGDQPQHF. J is TRBJ1-5 and V is TRBV5-1; 7 nucleotides align to TRBD1. This CDR3 spans 14 amino acids. The V gene's germline CDR1 is SGHRS and CDR2 YFSETQ. Trimming cost V 1 base and J 5 bases; bases outside gene matches: 3.

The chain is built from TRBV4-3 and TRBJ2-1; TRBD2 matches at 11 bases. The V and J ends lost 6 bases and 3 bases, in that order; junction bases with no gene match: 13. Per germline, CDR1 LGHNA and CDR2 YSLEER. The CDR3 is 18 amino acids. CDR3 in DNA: TGCGCCAGCAGTCCGGGGGGTAGCGGGAGGGCCCTCTACAATGAGCAGTTCTTC. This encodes CASSPGGSGRALYNEQFF.

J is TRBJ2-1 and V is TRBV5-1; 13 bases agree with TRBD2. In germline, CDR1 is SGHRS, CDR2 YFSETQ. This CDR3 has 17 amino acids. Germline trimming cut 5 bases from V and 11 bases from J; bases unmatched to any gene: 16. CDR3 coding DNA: TGCGCCAGCAGTCGACTAGCGGGAGGCCCGGAATACGGAAAGCAGTTCTTC. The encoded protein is CASSRLAGGPEYGKQFF.